This T cell receptor beta chain was sequenced in a study of cytomegalovirus exposure and HLA in healthy donors. The CDR3 consists of 15 residues. Germline V lookup: CDR1 MNHEY, CDR2 SMNVEV (reference sequence). Germline trimming cut 3 bases from V and 1 base from J; bases unmatched to any gene: 3. Sequenced by immunoSEQ multiplex PCR; TCRdb stores in-frame clones only, minus some. The data show 60,000 to 70,000 clones, almost 95% seen once. With respect to this clone: As yet, its antigen is unknown.

Study results and limitations: It was 164 TCR beta chains that were listed as cytomegalovirus-associated.

The donors were part of the roughly 130-subject validation cohort, which stood apart from the roughly 670-subject first cohort. The sample comprised PBMCs. The clonotype comes from a man between 18 and 35 years old in good health and CMV-seropositive. The chain has TRBV27 and TRBJ1-1, with 9 bases identical to TRBD1. CDR3 in amino acids: CASSFLDRGNTEAFF. In DNA, the CDR3 is TGTGCCAGCAGTTTCTTGGACAGGGGGAACACTGAAGCTTTCTTT.